The sequence of this T cell receptor (beta chain) was determined in a study of blood T cell repertoires in COVID-19. At the level of the study: Material from acute and convalescent COVID-19 was sourced from the United States, Italy and Spain. PBMCs, B-cell-depleted T cells, or T cells were the source of the cDNA or gDNA that made up the material.

The CDR3 spans 15 residues. Germline assignment: CDR1 LGHNT and CDR2 FRNRAP. With 4 bases clipped from V and 6 bases from J, the junction kept 6 bases outside the gene matches. Source study methods: Nucleated cell number was recorded as an estimate derived from reference gene primer amplification. Libraries were prepared by immunoSEQ multiplex PCR; TCRdb keeps only in-frame clonotypes and omits some of them. The D gene and trimming were derived from the DNA, and the V and J assignments and clone size from that table. The sample lists approximately 330,000 clones; roughly 90% were seen once. J is TRBJ2-1 and V is TRBV12-5, with 10 nucleotides matching TRBD2. The clonotype was recovered from a man aged 25 to 40 with COVID-19, enrolled during active disease. The material sequenced was peripheral blood. The DNA for the CDR3 is TGTGCTAGTGGTTCACCCGGGACTAGCGTCAATGAGCAGTTCTTC. It codes for CASGSPGTSVNEQFF.